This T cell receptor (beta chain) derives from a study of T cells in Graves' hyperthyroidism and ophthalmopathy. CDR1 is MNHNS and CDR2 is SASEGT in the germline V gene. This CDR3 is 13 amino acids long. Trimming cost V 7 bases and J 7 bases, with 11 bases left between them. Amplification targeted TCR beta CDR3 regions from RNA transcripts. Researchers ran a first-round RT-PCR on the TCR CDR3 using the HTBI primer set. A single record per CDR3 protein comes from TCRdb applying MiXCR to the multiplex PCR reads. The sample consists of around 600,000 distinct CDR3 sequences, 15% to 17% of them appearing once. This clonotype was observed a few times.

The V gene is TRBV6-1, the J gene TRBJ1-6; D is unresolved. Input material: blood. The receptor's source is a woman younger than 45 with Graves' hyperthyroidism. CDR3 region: CASTYSKNSPLHF. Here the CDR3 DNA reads TGTGCCAGCACCTACAGTAAAAATTCACCCCTCCACTTT.